Below, 22 T cell receptor beta chains from the same sample are listed, as sequenced in a study of T cell clonotyping in hematopoietic cell transplantation. The table came from immunoSEQ multiplex PCR; TCRdb's copy has only in-frame clones and leaves some out. This table holds about 16,000 clones, about 83% found once. Here the sequenced sample was PBMCs, taken 100 days after allogeneic stem cell transplant. These TCRs come from a male patient aged 60 to 75 who had an allogeneic stem cell transplant from a related donor, so the T cells may come from the graft donor. Some clones in this sample may be carry-over from other donors' samples.

This rearrangement joins TRBV9 to TRBJ1-6; D is unresolved. CDR3 length: 15 residues. The V gene's germline CDR1 is SGDLS and CDR2 YYNGEE. The ends were cut back, 5 bases at V and 5 bases at J, with 14 bases in the middle. The CDR3 DNA is TGTGCCAGCAGTCCCGAAGCCCCCGATAATTCACCCCTCCACTTT. Translated: CASSPEAPDNSPLHF.

The genes are TRBV2 and TRBJ2-5; D gene unclear. CDR1 and CDR2 (germline): SNHLY, FYNNEI. Trimming pared 2 bases from V and 0 bases from J, leaving 7 bases between. The CDR3 has 14 residues. The CDR3 nucleotides read TGTGCCAGCAGTGAACTTATGTACCAAGAGACCCAGTACTTC. Amino acid sequence: CASSELMYQETQYF.

This chain joins TRBV28 and TRBJ1-1; no firm D call. The germline V gene has CDR1 MDHEN and CDR2 SYDVKM. With 4 bases removed from V and 0 bases from J, the gap between germline ends came to 9 bases. This CDR3 is 14 amino acids long. The CDR3 DNA reads TGTGCCAGCAGTTCGCCAGTTTTGAACACTGAAGCTTTCTTT. It encodes CASSSPVLNTEAFF.

This clone was seen a single time. The chain employs TRBV2 and TRBJ1-5, with 8 bases that match TRBD1. The trim removed 7 bases at V and 7 bases at J, leaving 9 bases unmatched. From germline, CDR1 is SNHLY and CDR2 FYNNEI. The CDR3 is 14 amino acids. CDR3 bases: TGTGCCAGCATCCCGGACAGGGATAAACAGCCCCAGCATTTT. Encoded protein: CASIPDRDKQPQHF.

For this clone: The sample carries other DNA sequences with the same CDR3. The rearrangement uses TRBV29-1 and TRBJ2-1; 7 bases fit TRBD1. This CDR3 contains 16 residues. In germline, CDR1 is SQVTM, CDR2 ANQGSEA. Trimming took 0 bases from V and 1 from J; bases not matched to a gene: 6. Here the CDR3 DNA reads TGCAGCGTTGAAGATCCGGGACAGAGTTCCTACAATGAGCAGTTCTTC. Protein: CSVEDPGQSSYNEQFF.

This clone was observed a single time. V is TRBV5-1 and J is TRBJ1-1; tentatively, D is TRBD1 (6 bases). CDR3 length: 16 amino acids. Trimming left V 4 bases short and J 5 bases short, with 21 bases between. Germline V gene sequence: CDR1 SGHRS, CDR2 YFSETQ. The CDR3 DNA reads TGCGCCAGCAGCCGAAGTTGGGGGCCGGGAGGGACTGAAGCTTTCTTT. It codes for CASSRSWGPGGTEAFF. The variable domain in full, completed from reference TRBV5-1 and TRBJ1-1, reads KAGVTQTPRYLIKTRGQQVTLSCSPISGHRSVSWYQQTPGQGLQFLFEYFSETQRNKGNFPGRFSGRQFSNSRSEMNVSTLELGDSALYLCASSRSWGPGGTEAFFGQGTRLTVV.

This chain connects TRBV19 to TRBJ2-7, with D perhaps being TRBD1 or TRBD2 (5 bases each). V lost 1 base to trimming and J lost 5 bases, with 9 bases between them. This CDR3 spans 13 amino acids. From germline, CDR1 is LNHDA and CDR2 SQIVND (reference sequence). The CDR3 spells CASSIGGNNEQYF. The CDR3 DNA reads as TGTGCCAGTAGTATAGGGGGGAACAACGAGCAGTACTTC.

In this sample, this clone turned up once. This chain connects TRBV13 to TRBJ2-3, with a tentative D call TRBD2 (6 bases). This CDR3 region has 15 residues. V was clipped by 4 bases and J by 2 bases, with 13 bases between them. Germline V gene data show CDR1 as PRHDT and CDR2 as FYEKMQ (reference sequence). CDR3 sequence (DNA): TGTGCCAGCAGCTCTGGGGGGTCCGACACAGATACGCAGTATTTT. Encoded protein: CASSSGGSDTDTQYF.

Written as DNA, the CDR3 is TGTGCCAGCAGCAGGGGGTCAGGGCAGGGTTCTTCCAACTATGGCTACACCTTC. Residues: CASSRGSGQGSSNYGYTF. The chain uses TRBV7-2 and TRBJ1-2; D perhaps matches TRBD1 (6 bases). V was trimmed by 5 bases and J by 2 bases, leaving 24 bases between them. Germline values: CDR1 SGHTA, CDR2 FQGNSA. The CDR3 extends over 18 amino acids.

In this sample, this clone turned up once. The V gene is TRBV10-3, the J gene TRBJ2-3; 12 bases match TRBD2. The CDR3 covers 16 residues. J gave up 15 bases and V 6 bases, and 19 bases lay outside the gene matches. Germline loops: CDR1 ENHRY, CDR2 SYGVKD. The CDR3 nucleotides are TGTGCCATCAGGAGGGTTCTAGCGGGGGGGGAAGCGGAGTCATATTTT. This translates into CAIRRVLAGGEAESYF.

V usage is TRBV6-5 and J usage is TRBJ2-7; 10 bases fit TRBD1. CDR1 MNHEY and CDR2 SVGAGI come from the germline V gene. V was clipped by 0 bases and J by 2 bases; unmatched bases: 4. CDR3 length: 16 residues. CDR3 sequence reads: CASSYSGGTGAYEQYF. CDR3 nucleotide sequence: TGTGCCAGCAGTTACTCGGGGGGGACAGGGGCCTACGAGCAGTACTTC.

V gene TRBV11-2 combines with J gene TRBJ2-2; D unresolved. The ends were cut back, 2 bases at V and 3 bases at J, with 7 bases in the middle. This CDR3 has 14 residues. Germline values: CDR1 SGHAT, CDR2 FQNNGV. The CDR3, as DNA: TGTGCCAGCAGCTTACTTATACACACCGGGGAGCTGTTTTTT. Translated, it gives CASSLLIHTGELFF. Full variable domain (outside the CDR3, taken from reference TRBV11-2 and TRBJ2-2): EAGVAQSPRYKIIEKRQSVAFWCNPISGHATLYWYQQILGQGPKLLIQFQNNGVVDDSQLPKDRFSAERLKGVDSTLKIQPAKLEDSAVYLCASSLLIHTGELFFGEGSRLTVL.

With respect to this clone: An end of the junction differs from the germline gene, which may be a read error. The V call is TRBV7-2, the J call TRBJ1-3; tentative D call: TRBD1 (5 bases). CDR1 is SGHTA, CDR2 FQGNSA, per germline. The CDR3 is 10 amino acids. CDR3 in DNA: TGTGCCAGCAGCTTAGTTCAGGGCAAGTTT. Translation gives CASSLVQGKF.

About this clone: Relative to the germline gene, one junction end is altered; a read error may explain this. V is TRBV5-6 and J is TRBJ2-3; no definite D call. CDR1 SGHDT and CDR2 YYEEEE come from the germline V gene. The CDR3 is 13 amino acids. CDR3: CASSFVSTDTQYF. The CDR3 DNA reads as TGTGCCAGCAGCTTTGTGAGCACTGATACGCAGTATTTT.

The chain carries TRBV7-9 and TRBJ1-1; D unresolved. Germline assignment: CDR1 SEHNR and CDR2 FQNEAQ (reference sequence). The CDR3 is 14 amino acids. Deletions cut 1 base from V and 4 bases from J, with 10 bases between. CDR3 sequence reads: CASSLGVRSTEAFF. In DNA form, the CDR3 reads TGTGCCAGCAGCTTAGGCGTACGGAGCACTGAAGCTTTCTTT.

This chain connects TRBV10-3 to TRBJ1-4; 10 bases line up with TRBD1. V lost 3 bases, J lost 7 bases, and 14 bases stayed unmatched. The CDR3 runs to 18 residues. Germline CDR1 ENHRY, CDR2 SYGVKD. The CDR3 DNA sequence: TGTGCCATCAGTGAATTGGCTCGGGCCAGGGACAGGGGTGAAAAACTGTTTTTT. Encoded protein: CAISELARARDRGEKLFF.

The genes are TRBV7-3 and TRBJ2-1, with 7 bases matching TRBD1. Germline CDR1 reads SGHTA; CDR2 reads FQGTGA. Losses at the gene ends were 4 bases for V and 9 bases for J; bases not matched to a gene: 3. The CDR3 consists of 12 residues. The CDR3, as DNA: TGTGCCAGCAGCTCCGACAGGGTTGAGCAGTTCTTC. This codes for CASSSDRVEQFF.

This CDR3 is CASSYRGLVNSPLHF. The CDR3 nucleotides are TGTGCCAGCAGTTACAGGGGGCTTGTTAATTCACCCCTCCACTTT. This chain links TRBV6-5 with TRBJ1-6, with TRBD1 matching over 7 bases. The trim removed 2 bases at V and 6 bases at J, leaving 4 bases unmatched. Germline V gene data show CDR1 as MNHEY and CDR2 as SVGAGI. This CDR3 is 15 amino acids long.

The V and J genes are TRBV28 and TRBJ1-1, with D uncertain. V was cut by 2 bases and J by 1 base, with 14 bases left in between. CDR1 and CDR2 from the germline V gene are MDHEN and SYDVKM. The length of the CDR3 is 16 residues. The CDR3 DNA follows: TGTGCCAGCAGTTTAGGATTCCCGAAGGAGAACACTGAAGCTTTCTTT. Translating it yields CASSLGFPKENTEAFF.

Of note for this clone: This sequence may be a read error, since a much larger clone differs from it by one base. This chain connects TRBV13 to TRBJ2-1; 8 bases are shared with TRBD2. Germline CDR1 is PRHDT and CDR2 is FYEKMQ (reference sequence). The CDR3 is 15 amino acids. CDR3 DNA sequence: TGTGCCAGCAGCGACCTAGCGGGTATGCTCGGTCGGCAGCTCTTC. Translating gives CASSDLAGMLGRQLF.

Only a few counts were recorded for this clone. The chain links TRBV7-2 to TRBJ1-2; TRBD1 might be the D (5 bases). Per germline, CDR1 SGHTA and CDR2 FQGNSA. The CDR3 runs to 14 residues. Deletions cut 2 bases from V and 4 bases from J, with 11 bases between. As DNA, the CDR3 is TGTGCCAGCAGCTTAATGGGGGACCTCTATGGCTACACCTTC. This gives the protein CASSLMGDLYGYTF.

The chain links TRBV20-1 to TRBJ2-5; no clear D gene. Between the trimmed V and J ends, which lost 3 bases and 4 bases, there was a span of 3 bases. This CDR3 is built from 10 residues. The germline gives CDR1 DFQATT, CDR2 SNEGSKA (reference sequence). CDR3 bases: TGCAGTGCTAGGGGAGAGACCCAGTACTTC. Its translation: CSARGETQYF.